One sample yielded the 23 T cell receptor beta chains listed below, sequenced in a study of blood T cell repertoires in COVID-19. Assay used: immunoSEQ multiplex PCR; TCRdb lists only in-frame clones, some missing. In the table there are about 170,000 clones, roughly 90% of which are singletons. The sequencing input was peripheral blood. These receptors all stem from a man aged 30-40 years with COVID-19, enrolled during active disease.

The J gene is TRBJ1-4, the V gene TRBV3-1 (or the pseudogene TRBV3-2); perhaps TRBD1 as D (6 bases). Deletions cut 0 bases from V and 7 bases from J, with 18 bases between. The germline gives CDR1 LGHDT, CDR2 YNNKEL (reference sequence). The CDR3 has 17 residues. The CDR3 DNA is TGTGCCAGCAGCCAAGAACCTCGAGACAGGACTCCTGAAAAACTGTTTTTT. Translation: CASSQEPRDRTPEKLFF.

For this clone: This sample also contains other DNA sequences that code for the same CDR3. This chain links TRBV9 with TRBJ1-5; D not resolved. The CDR3 sequence is 14 residues long. CDR1 and CDR2 (germline): SGDLS, YYNGEE. V was clipped by 0 bases and J by 4 bases, with 8 bases between them. The CDR3 loop reads CASSVDGVNQPQHF. In DNA, the CDR3 is TGTGCCAGCAGCGTAGACGGGGTTAATCAGCCCCAGCATTTT.

This chain links TRBV12-3 or TRBV12-4 with TRBJ1-2; D unclear. V lost 4 bases to trimming and J lost 6 bases, with 9 bases between them. The CDR3 loop spans 12 amino acids. CDR3 amino acids: CASSWSGNGYTF. The CDR3 nucleotides read TGTGCCAGCAGTTGGTCGGGAAATGGCTACACCTTC.

The chain has TRBV5-1 and TRBJ2-2; a possible D gene is TRBD1 (6 bases). The CDR3 sequence is 15 residues long. Germline V gene data show CDR1 as SGHRS and CDR2 as YFSETQ. Trimming took 5 bases from V and 5 from J, leaving 16 bases between them. The CDR3 reads CASSATQGITGELFF. Written as DNA, the CDR3 is TGCGCCAGCAGTGCTACACAGGGAATAACCGGGGAGCTGTTTTTT.

V usage is TRBV24-1 and J usage is TRBJ2-3; 11 bases agree with TRBD2. CDR1 is KGHDR and CDR2 is SFDVKD in the germline V gene. Trimming cost V 4 bases and J 2 bases; bases outside gene matches: 7. The CDR3 totals 17 residues. For the CDR3, the DNA is TGTGCCACCAGTGACTGGACTAGCGGGCCTAACACAGATACGCAGTATTTT. Amino acid sequence: CATSDWTSGPNTDTQYF.

The chain has TRBV5-4 and TRBJ1-2, with D perhaps matching TRBD1 (6 bases). Looked up from germline, CDR1 is SGHNT and CDR2 is YYREEE (reference sequence). V lost 4 bases, J lost 4 bases, and 11 bases lay in between. The CDR3 is 13 amino acids. The CDR3 sequence is CASSTSGAYGYTF. CDR3 in DNA: TGTGCCAGCAGCACCTCAGGGGCCTATGGCTACACCTTC. The variable domain in full, completed from reference TRBV5-4 and TRBJ1-2, reads ETGVTQSPTHLIKTRGQQVTLRCSSQSGHNTVSWYQQALGQGPQFIFQYYREEENGRGNFPPRFSGLQFPNYSSELNVNALELDDSALYLCASSTSGAYGYTFGSGTRLTVV.

The chain employs TRBV28 and TRBJ2-5; the match to TRBD1 covers 12 bases. This CDR3 contains 17 residues. The V segment lost 4 bases and the J segment 6 bases; nucleotides outside the gene matches: 12. Germline values: CDR1 MDHEN, CDR2 SYDVKM. DNA for the CDR3: TGTGCCAGCAGTTCCCCCCAACCGGGACAGGGGGCGAAGACCCAGTACTTC. This sequence encodes CASSSPQPGQGAKTQYF.

V and J are TRBV30 and TRBJ2-3; TRBD2 matches at 10 bases. The V gene end was trimmed by 1 base and the J gene end by 0 bases; junction bases not matched to a gene: 4. The length of the CDR3 is 16 residues. The germline gives CDR1 GTSNPN, CDR2 SVGIG (reference sequence). The CDR3 protein is CAWSGLAGASTDTQYF. In DNA, the CDR3 is TGTGCCTGGAGTGGCCTAGCGGGGGCGAGCACAGATACGCAGTATTTT.

The chain's CDR3 is CASSSSRSTDTQYF. In DNA form, the CDR3 reads TGTGCCAGCAGTTCGTCTAGATCCACAGATACGCAGTATTTT. This chain connects TRBV6-2 or TRBV6-3 to TRBJ2-3; D is unresolved. This CDR3 is built from 14 residues. V was clipped by 4 bases and J by 2 bases, with 10 bases between them. Germline-derived CDR1 and CDR2 are MNHEY and SVGEGT.

J is TRBJ1-5 and V is TRBV24-1, with TRBD1 identical over 10 bases. The V segment lost 3 bases and the J segment 1 base; nucleotides outside the gene matches: 14. The CDR3 is 20 amino acids. CDR1 and CDR2 (germline): KGHDR, SFDVKD. CDR3 bases: TGTGCCACCAGTGATGCCTCCGGGACAGGGGAAGTTGTGAGCAATCAGCCCCAGCATTTT. This sequence encodes CATSDASGTGEVVSNQPQHF.

The rearrangement uses TRBV20-1 and TRBJ2-7; 11 bases agree with TRBD1. CDR3 size: 14 residues. V gave up 3 bases and J gave up 6 bases; unmatched junction bases: 7. The germline gives CDR1 DFQATT, CDR2 SNEGSKA (reference sequence). CDR3 sequence reads: CSASAGTGGREQYF. CDR3 bases: TGCAGTGCTAGTGCCGGGACAGGGGGACGCGAGCAGTACTTC.

The V gene is TRBV19, the J gene TRBJ2-1; TRBD1 matches 7 bases. CDR1 is LNHDA and CDR2 is SQIVND in the germline V gene (reference sequence). This CDR3 is 13 amino acids long. V was clipped by 8 bases and J by 6 bases; unmatched bases: 7. CDR3 protein: CASGIGQVNEQFF. The CDR3 DNA reads TGTGCCAGTGGAATTGGACAGGTCAATGAGCAGTTCTTC. Full variable domain (remainder filled in from reference TRBV19 and TRBJ2-1): DGGITQSPKYLFRKEGQNVTLSCEQNLNHDAMYWYRQDPGQGLRLIYYSQIVNDFQKGDIAEGYSVSREKKESFPLTVTSAQKNPTAFYLCASGIGQVNEQFFGPGTRLTVL.

The chain employs TRBV7-9 and TRBJ2-7, with 7 bases identical to TRBD1. The germline gives CDR1 SEHNR, CDR2 FQNEAQ (reference sequence). Trimming took 2 bases from V and 2 from J; bases not matched to a gene: 9. The CDR3 sequence is 16 residues long. CDR3: CASSLWGQKVTYEQYF. CDR3 bases: TGTGCCAGCAGCTTATGGGGACAGAAAGTTACCTACGAGCAGTACTTC.

This chain joins TRBV9 and TRBJ1-1, with 8 bases identical to TRBD1. The CDR3 loop spans 14 amino acids. CDR1 is SGDLS, CDR2 YYNGEE, per germline. Trimming removed 2 bases from V and 4 bases from J; junction bases left unmatched: 4. The CDR3 protein is CASSVADRGTEAFF. CDR3 nucleotide sequence: TGTGCCAGCAGCGTTGCAGACAGGGGCACTGAAGCTTTCTTT.

The chain combines TRBV15 with TRBJ1-2; unclear D gene. The CDR3 covers 15 residues. V gave up 0 bases and J gave up 2 bases, with 10 bases separating them. CDR1 and CDR2 from the germline V gene are LNHNV and YYDKDF (reference sequence). This chain's CDR3 is CATSRDVTRNYGYTF. The CDR3 bases are TGTGCCACCAGCAGAGATGTGACAAGGAACTATGGCTACACCTTC.

This clone was detected only a few times. This rearrangement joins TRBV10-3 to TRBJ2-7, with TRBD1 matching over 8 bases. V shed 3 bases, J shed 1 base, and the junction held 5 bases outside the gene matches. The CDR3 length is 15 residues. Germline CDR1 and CDR2: ENHRY and SYGVKD. Here the CDR3 reads CAISEGQGKSYEQYF. The CDR3 region has the DNA TGTGCCATCAGTGAAGGACAGGGAAAGTCCTACGAGCAGTACTTC.

This clone was detected only once. V is TRBV5-1 and J is TRBJ1-3; D uncertain. This CDR3 is built from 16 residues. CDR1 is SGHRS and CDR2 is YFSETQ in the germline V gene. Between the trimmed V and J ends, which lost 4 bases and 0 bases, there was a span of 14 bases. As DNA, the CDR3 is TGCGCCAGCAGCGTGCAGGTCGTTAGCTCTGGAAACACCATATATTTT. This codes for CASSVQVVSSGNTIYF.

This chain links TRBV7-8 with TRBJ2-7; 7 bases align to TRBD2. The junction had 6 bases not matched to a gene; V was cut back by 5 bases and J by 2 bases. The CDR3 is 14 residues long. Germline V gene data show CDR1 as SGHVS and CDR2 as FQNEAQ. CDR3 in DNA: TGTGCCAGCAGCCCCCGGGACTACGCCTACGAGCAGTACTTC. Translating gives CASSPRDYAYEQYF.

V usage is TRBV7-2 and J usage is TRBJ2-1; the D gene is possibly TRBD1 (5 bases). Germline V gene data show CDR1 as SGHTA and CDR2 as FQGNSA. The CDR3 length is 15 residues. Trimming removed 3 bases from V and 0 bases from J, with 9 bases in between. CDR3 region: CASSLSTDSYNEQFF. CDR3 in DNA: TGTGCCAGCAGCTTGTCGACAGACTCCTACAATGAGCAGTTCTTC.

The V call is TRBV29-1, the J call TRBJ1-3; TRBD1 matches 7 bases. CDR3 length equals 14 residues. Germline values: CDR1 SQVTM, CDR2 ANQGSEA. V trimming: 2 bases; J trimming: 2 bases; junction bases outside the gene matches: 3. This CDR3 is CSVEQGEPGNTIYF. The CDR3 DNA reads as TGCAGCGTTGAACAGGGGGAGCCTGGAAACACCATATATTTT.

This sequence joins TRBV2 and TRBJ1-1; a possible D gene is TRBD1 (5 bases). V gave up 6 bases and J gave up 0 bases, with 8 bases separating them. Germline V CDR1 and CDR2: SNHLY, FYNNEI. The CDR3 contains 13 residues. CDR3 DNA: TGTGCCAGCAGCCCGGACATGAACACTGAAGCTTTCTTT. Its translation: CASSPDMNTEAFF.

The chain recombines TRBV21-1 with TRBJ2-7; the table gives TRBD2 as D, unverified against the DNA. TRBV21-1 is classified as a pseudogene. The CDR3 spans 17 residues. The CDR3 region has the DNA TGTGCCAGCAGCAAGCGACCTTACATCGACTTAACCTACGAGCAGTACTTC. This translates into CASSKRPYIDLTYEQYF.

The chain recombines TRBV18 with TRBJ2-3, with TRBD1 matching over 12 bases. There are 19 residues in the CDR3. The junction had 16 bases not matched to a gene; V was cut back by 8 bases and J by 1 base. CDR1 KGHSH and CDR2 LQKENI come from the germline V gene. Here the CDR3 reads CASAPTGTGGNWGTDTQYF. Written as DNA, the CDR3 is TGTGCCAGCGCCCCAACCGGGACAGGGGGCAATTGGGGCACAGATACGCAGTATTTT.